The text below deals with one T cell receptor (beta chain). What it binds is unknown. The sample originates from a study of T cells in narcolepsy. Broader study findings: Comparing one patient's CSF and blood CD4+ clonotypes highlighted HCRT- and TRIB2-specific autoreactive clonotypes. Blood of same and different patients, but not healthy controls, reportedly held recurring autoreactive clonotypes.

The germline V and J ends were trimmed by 6 bases and 9 bases, with 11 bases remaining between them. Germline loops: CDR1 LNHDA, CDR2 SQIVND (reference sequence). CDR3 length equals 11 residues. Only in-frame clones appear in the TCRdb table, and some are missing; sequencing was by immunoSEQ multiplex PCR. The table includes some 34,000 clones, around 84% detected once. The source of this sequence is a human donor in good health. Sequencing was carried out using memory (CD45RA-) CD4+ T cells from blood. This rearrangement joins TRBV19 to TRBJ1-1; D gene unclear. The CDR3 reads CASRTQIQAFF. CDR3 DNA sequence: TGTGCCAGTAGGACGCAGATTCAAGCTTTCTTT.